A selection of T cell receptor beta chains follows, all from one sample in a study of T cells in Graves' hyperthyroidism and ophthalmopathy. Using its own MiXCR run on the multiplex PCR reads, TCRdb lists one record per CDR3 protein. The table lists under 650,000 distinct CDR3 sequences, around 15% of them singletons. Sequenced sample: blood. These receptors originate from a woman in her thirties with Graves' hyperthyroidism. CDR3s include the opening cysteine and the closing phenylalanine or tryptophan. Fields, in order: J gene, clone size, V gene, D gene, CDR3 DNA, CDR3 protein. D genes are given only for firm matches. Clone size is given for some rows only: seen once, a few or many times, or a class if the clone is expanded.

>TRBJ2-6|few|TRBV27|NA
TGTGCCAGCAGGCCTTTAGGGGGGGGCGTCCTGACTTTC
CASRPLGGGVLTF
>TRBJ1-3|NA|TRBV5-8|NA
TGTGCCAGCAGCTCGGGGATTAGCTCTGGAAACACCATATATTTT
CASSSGISSGNTIYF
>TRBJ2-2|many|TRBV12-3/TRBV12-4|NA
TGTGCCAGCAGTCGAGGAGTGGAACACACCGGGGAGCTGTTTTTT
CASSRGVEHTGELFF
>TRBJ2-1|few|TRBV7-9|TRBD1
TGTGCCAGCAGCTTAGTGGGACAGGGGATGAATGAGCAGTTCTTC
CASSLVGQGMNEQFF
>TRBJ2-7|many|TRBV20-1|NA
TGCAGTGCCCGGGCGTCAGGGGACCCAACCTACGAGCAGTACTTC
CSARASGDPTYEQYF
>TRBJ1-1|NA|TRBV7-9|NA
TGTGCCAGCAGCTTAAAGCCCGGGGGGTGGATGAACACTGAAGCTTTCTTT
CASSLKPGGWMNTEAFF
>TRBJ2-7|many|TRBV20-1|TRBD2
TGCAGTGCTCGAGAGGGACTAGCGGAATACGAGCAGTACTTC
CSAREGLAEYEQYF
>TRBJ2-3|many|TRBV20-1|TRBD2
TGCAGTGCCTCTGTAACGGGAGGTCCAGATACGCAGTATTTT
CSASVTGGPDTQYF
>TRBJ1-3|few|TRBV28|TRBD1
TGTGCCAGCACCCATGCCGGGACAGGGGGCCGAAACACCATATATTTT
CASTHAGTGGRNTIYF
>TRBJ2-5|many|TRBV30|NA
TGTGCCTGGAGTGTACCGGGACGGGTGAACTTC
CAWSVPGRVNF
>TRBJ2-7|many|TRBV11-3|NA
TGTGCCAGCAGCCTTTGGACCGAGCAGTACTTC
CASSLWTEQYF
>TRBJ2-3|NA|TRBV4-3|NA
TGCGCCAGCAGCCAACAGCGGATCACAGATACGCAGTATTTT
CASSQQRITDTQYF
>TRBJ2-1|many|TRBV10-3|NA
TGTGCCTCCATGGCCCATGAGAACAATGAGCAGTTCTTC
CASMAHENNEQFF
>TRBJ2-6|few|TRBV9|NA
TGTGCCAGCAGCGTATCGCAGTATGGTGCGTCTGGGGCCAACGTCCTGACTTTC
CASSVSQYGASGANVLTF
>TRBJ2-5|few|TRBV29-1|TRBD1
TGCAGCGTTGAAGGCCACGGGACAGACCAAGAGACCCAGTACTTC
CSVEGHGTDQETQYF
>TRBJ2-1|few|TRBV5-1|TRBD2
TGCGCCAGCAGCTTTTACGGGAGGAGGTCCTACAATGAGCAGTTCTTC
CASSFYGRRSYNEQFF
>TRBJ1-4|NA|TRBV25-1|NA
TGTGCCAGCCAGGGCATTACGCGAGAAGAAAAACTGTTTTTT
CASQGITREEKLFF
>TRBJ1-2|NA|TRBV2|TRBD1
TGTGCCAGGGGGACAGACGAAAGTGGGTACACCTTC
CARGTDESGYTF
>TRBJ2-7|many|TRBV28|NA
TGTGCCAGCTCCTTACCATTAGGGTCCTACGAGCAGTACTTC
CASSLPLGSYEQYF
>TRBJ2-2|NA|TRBV29-1|TRBD1
TGCAGCGCTTTACGGACAGGTCGGAGACCCGGGGAGCTGTTTTTT
CSALRTGRRPGELFF
>TRBJ2-2|NA|TRBV25-1|TRBD2
TGTGCCAGCAGAGTAAGCGGGAGGGCTAGCACCGGGGAGCTGTTTTTT
CASRVSGRASTGELFF
>TRBJ2-7|few|TRBV20-1|TRBD1
TGCAGTGCTAAGTCACCGGCAGGGGGCATATACGAGCAGTACTTC
CSAKSPAGGIYEQYF
>TRBJ2-7|many|TRBV5-1|NA
TGCGCCAGCAGCTTGGCCGGAGGTCTTTACGAGCAGTACTTC
CASSLAGGLYEQYF
>TRBJ2-1|many|TRBV20-1|NA
TGCAGTGCTGACAGCTACAATGAGCAGTTCTTC
CSADSYNEQFF
>TRBJ1-3|few|TRBV6-2/TRBV6-3|NA
TGTGCCAGCAGTTACGGAGTTACTGGAAACACCATATATTTT
CASSYGVTGNTIYF
>TRBJ2-5|many|TRBV12-3/TRBV12-4|TRBD1
TGTGCCAGCAGTTTCCAGGGGGCGAGTGAGACCCAGTACTTC
CASSFQGASETQYF
>TRBJ2-7|few|TRBV14|TRBD2
TGTGCCAGCAGCCAACTAACTCCAGGGACTAGCGGGAGCCTCGAGCAGTACTTC
CASSQLTPGTSGSLEQYF
>TRBJ1-5|few|TRBV20-1|NA
TGCAGTGCATCTGGGGGAGAAAATCAGCCCCAGCATTTT
CSASGGENQPQHF
>TRBJ2-1|NA|TRBV7-8|TRBD2
TGTGCCAGCAGCCAAGGCCTAGCGGGAGAGGGGGTATACAATGAGCAGTTCTTC
CASSQGLAGEGVYNEQFF
>TRBJ2-7|few|TRBV27|TRBD1
TGTGCCAGCAGTCCCTGGACAGGGGACCACGAGCAGTACTTC
CASSPWTGDHEQYF
>TRBJ2-7|many|TRBV11-2|NA
TGTGCCAGCAGCCAAGGGGAGCACTACGAGCAGTACTTC
CASSQGEHYEQYF
>TRBJ1-3|many|TRBV18|NA
TGTGCCAGCTCACCTCCTTCCTCCCCTGGAAACACCATATATTTT
CASSPPSSPGNTIYF